Each of the 31 T cell receptor beta chains below was sequenced from the same sample in a study of T cells in Graves' hyperthyroidism and ophthalmopathy. Researchers amplified the TCR beta CDR3 regions from RNA transcripts. In the first-round RT-PCR of the TCR CDR3, the HTBI primer set was used. In TCRdb, the multiplex PCR reads were re-called with MiXCR into one record per CDR3 protein. The profile shows 350,000 to 450,000 distinct CDR3 sequences, around 13% of them singletons. Material for sequencing was blood. These receptors all come from a woman aged 60-75 years with Graves' hyperthyroidism.

This clonotype was seen ten or more times. The chain combines TRBV6-4 with TRBJ2-2, with TRBD2 matching 13 bases. Germline loops: CDR1 MRHNA, CDR2 SNTAGT. The junction had 12 bases not matched to a gene; V was cut back by 8 bases and J by 3 bases. This CDR3 region has 18 residues. DNA of the CDR3: TGTGCCAGCCCCCCGGGGACTAGCGGGGAGTATTACACCGGGGAGCTGTTTTTT. This codes for CASPPGTSGEYYTGELFF.

This clonotype was counted a few times. This rearrangement joins TRBV14 to TRBJ1-2; D not certain. This CDR3 spans 14 amino acids. CDR1 is SGHDN and CDR2 is FVKESK in the germline V gene. Trimming took 4 bases from V and 5 from J, leaving 14 bases between them. The CDR3 DNA sequence: TGTGCCAGCAGCCGGGGTCAACTGATTTATGGCTACACCTTC. It yields the protein CASSRGQLIYGYTF.

The table lists this clonotype with many counts. The chain uses TRBV20-1 and TRBJ2-2, with 7 bases aligning to TRBD2. The CDR3 runs 17 residues. V dropped 0 bases and J dropped 0; count of bases not matched to a gene: 7. Germline CDR1 DFQATT, CDR2 SNEGSKA (reference sequence). The CDR3 DNA is TGCAGTGCTAGAGATAGGAGGACTAGTTCGAACACCGGGGAGCTGTTTTTT. Amino acid sequence: CSARDRRTSSNTGELFF.

This clonotype was counted many times. J is TRBJ1-2 and V is TRBV11-2; TRBD1 agrees at 7 bases. The V gene's germline CDR1 is SGHAT and CDR2 FQNNGV. CDR3 size: 17 residues. Trimming cost V 0 bases and J 3 bases; bases outside gene matches: 10. The CDR3 nucleotides are TGTGCCAGCAGCTTAGATTTGCAGGGGGTTCGATACTATGGCTACACCTTC. Translated: CASSLDLQGVRYYGYTF.

The gene calls are TRBV20-1 and TRBJ2-3, with TRBD2 matching 12 bases. Trimming removed 6 bases from V and 11 bases from J; junction bases left unmatched: 9. The CDR3 has 13 amino acids. CDR1 and CDR2 (germline): DFQATT, SNEGSKA (reference sequence). CDR3 in amino acids: CSAVTSGRPWQYF. DNA for the CDR3: TGCAGTGCAGTAACTAGCGGGAGGCCATGGCAGTATTTT.

In regard to this clonotype: This clone may be a read error of a much larger clone one base away. The chain couples TRBV5-1 to TRBJ2-1; D is possibly TRBD2 (6 bases). The CDR3 contains 15 residues. Germline assignment: CDR1 SGHRS and CDR2 YFSETQ. The CDR3 here is CASSLVTSSYSEQFF. In DNA form, the CDR3 reads TGCGCCAGCAGCTTGGTAACTAGCTCCTACAGTGAGCAGTTCTTC.

V is TRBV19 and J is TRBJ2-1, with 9 bases identical to TRBD1. The CDR3 consists of 16 residues. The ends lost 7 bases at V and 2 bases at J; junction bases unmatched: 9. The germline CDR1 and CDR2 sequences are LNHDA and SQIVND (reference sequence). This chain's CDR3 is CASTSDGTGPYNEQFF. In DNA, the CDR3 is TGTGCCAGTACATCTGACGGGACAGGGCCCTACAATGAGCAGTTCTTC.

This clonotype was seen only a few times. The genes are TRBV20-1 and TRBJ1-2; D is unresolved. V was clipped by 4 bases and J by 0 bases, with 9 bases between them. In germline, CDR1 is DFQATT, CDR2 SNEGSKA (reference sequence). The CDR3 loop spans 13 amino acids. CDR3 in amino acids: CSATKNANYGYTF. The CDR3 region has the DNA TGCAGTGCTACGAAAAACGCTAACTATGGCTACACCTTC.

This chain joins TRBV11-2 and TRBJ2-1; the match to TRBD1 covers 10 bases. V shed 0 bases and J 10 bases; nucleotides not matched to a gene: 6. This CDR3 is built from 15 residues. Germline values: CDR1 SGHAT, CDR2 FQNNGV. CDR3 coding DNA: TGTGCCAGCAGCTTAGATCCGGGACAGGGGCACGAGCAGTTCTTC. Protein product: CASSLDPGQGHEQFF.

This clonotype was counted at least ten times. The V and J genes are TRBV7-3 and TRBJ2-3; no clear D. Trimming took off 4 bases at V and 2 bases at J, with 7 bases between the two ends. CDR1 SGHTA and CDR2 FQGTGA come from the germline V gene. The CDR3 has 13 amino acids. The CDR3 loop reads CASSSQATDTQYF. The CDR3 DNA reads TGTGCCAGCAGCTCGCAGGCCACAGATACGCAGTATTTT.

V and J are TRBV13 and TRBJ2-3; TRBD2 is a possible D gene (6 bases). Trimming left V 5 bases short and J 0 bases short, with 15 bases between. Germline lookup yields CDR1 PRHDT and CDR2 FYEKMQ (reference sequence). The CDR3 sequence is 16 residues long. The CDR3 region is CASSPVGGTSTDTQYF. The CDR3 DNA reads as TGTGCCAGCAGCCCAGTCGGGGGTACTAGCACAGATACGCAGTATTTT.

The J gene is TRBJ2-6, the V gene TRBV6-1; perhaps D is TRBD1 or TRBD2 (6 bases each). The V end was cut by 9 bases, the J end by 3 bases, with 15 bases between. CDR3 length: 15 amino acids. Germline CDR1 reads MNHNS; CDR2 reads SASEGT. CDR3 bases: TGTGCCAGTCAGGTCGGAGGGGGTGGGGCCAACGTCCTGACTTTC. Amino acid sequence: CASQVGGGGANVLTF.

About this clonotype: A clone one base away is much larger, so this may be a read error. The V and J genes are TRBV5-1 and TRBJ1-1; weak D call: TRBD1 (5 bases). The CDR3 is 14 residues long. Germline CDR1 is SGHRS and CDR2 is YFSETQ. V lost 7 bases and J lost 5, with 18 bases in between. The CDR3 loop is CASRLGDGWTEAFF. The CDR3, as DNA: TGCGCCAGCCGCCTAGGGGATGGTTGGACTGAAGCTTTCTTT.

In this sample, this clonotype turned up many times. In nucleotides, the CDR3 is TGTGCCAGCAGCTGGACGGCGGGAACCCCCGATACGCAGTATTTT. Protein: CASSWTAGTPDTQYF. The chain recombines TRBV27 with TRBJ2-3; TRBD2 is a possible D gene (6 bases). Trimming pared 6 bases from V and 6 bases from J, leaving 19 bases between. In germline, CDR1 is MNHEY, CDR2 SMNVEV (reference sequence). There are 15 residues in the CDR3.

This clonotype has a handful of counts. The chain employs TRBV7-3 and TRBJ2-2; TRBD2 might be the D (6 bases). CDR3 length: 15 residues. Trimming cost V 3 bases and J 4 bases, with 12 bases left between them. CDR1 is SGHTA and CDR2 is FQGTGA in the germline V gene. Here the CDR3 reads CASSLAGPGTGELFF. In DNA form, the CDR3 reads TGTGCCAGCAGCTTGGCGGGGCCGGGCACCGGGGAGCTGTTTTTT.

With regard to this clonotype: A much larger clone sits a single nucleotide away, making a read error possible. CDR3 sequence reads: CANDGGSVGREQYF. The CDR3 bases are TGTGCCAACGACGGCGGGAGTGTGGGACGTGAGCAGTACTTC. The gene calls are TRBV7-9 and TRBJ2-7; 7 bases are shared with TRBD2. The trim removed 10 bases at V and 7 bases at J, leaving 16 bases unmatched. This CDR3 contains 14 residues. Germline lookup yields CDR1 SEHNR and CDR2 FQNEAQ (reference sequence).

The chain couples TRBV11-2 to TRBJ2-5, with 12 bases identical to TRBD1. The CDR3 loop spans 20 amino acids. Germline values: CDR1 SGHAT, CDR2 FQNNGV. The V segment lost 3 bases and the J segment 1 base; nucleotides outside the gene matches: 15. The CDR3 DNA reads as TGTGCCAGCAGCTTGGCCCCGGGACAGGGGGCCCCTAACGTCCAAGAGACCCAGTACTTC. Protein product: CASSLAPGQGAPNVQETQYF.

This clonotype was picked up many times. The V and J genes are TRBV2 and TRBJ1-2; D not resolved. CDR1 and CDR2 from the germline V gene are SNHLY and FYNNEI. Trimming removed 6 bases from V and 3 bases from J, with 11 bases in between. This CDR3 is 13 amino acids long. CDR3 residues: CASRGGPDYGYTF. The CDR3 bases are TGTGCCAGCAGAGGTGGCCCCGACTATGGCTACACCTTC.

This clonotype showed up many times. The chain employs TRBV29-1 and TRBJ2-7; D unclear. The CDR3 contains 12 residues. The germline CDR1 and CDR2 sequences are SQVTM and ANQGSEA. The ends were cut back, 6 bases at V and 5 bases at J, with 14 bases in the middle. This CDR3 reads CSVRTGSDEQYF. The DNA for the CDR3 is TGCAGCGTGAGAACGGGTTCGGACGAGCAGTACTTC.

The CDR3 DNA is TGTGCCAGCAGCCAAGAATGGGTGAACACTGAAGCTTTCTTT. Translated: CASSQEWVNTEAFF. This rearrangement joins TRBV4-2 to TRBJ1-1; D is unresolved. Trimming took 0 bases from V and 0 from J, leaving 5 bases between them. Per germline, CDR1 LGHNA and CDR2 YNFKEQ. This CDR3 spans 14 amino acids.

The table lists this clonotype with a few counts. The rearrangement joins TRBV20-1 to TRBJ2-3; D possibly corresponds to TRBD1 (7 bases). This CDR3 contains 16 residues. Trimming took 2 bases from V and 3 from J, leaving 18 bases between them. Per germline, CDR1 DFQATT and CDR2 SNEGSKA (reference sequence). DNA of the CDR3: TGCAGTGCTAGATCCGACAGGGAGGTGGGGACAGATACGCAGTATTTT. This sequence encodes CSARSDREVGTDTQYF.

This clonotype was observed many times. The chain recombines TRBV2 with TRBJ1-6, with 8 bases fitting TRBD1. V shed 6 bases, J shed 9 bases, and the junction held 4 bases outside the gene matches. Germline V gene data show CDR1 as SNHLY and CDR2 as FYNNEI. The CDR3 spans 13 residues. CDR3 amino acids: CASRDREVSPLHF. CDR3 nucleotides: TGTGCCAGCAGGGACAGGGAAGTTTCACCCCTCCACTTT.

This clonotype has ten or more counts. The CDR3 DNA is TGTGCCAGCAGTGAAGGGGAGGGGACAGGGGTAGCTTTCTTT. Translated, it gives CASSEGEGTGVAFF. The V call is TRBV25-1, the J call TRBJ1-1; 10 nucleotides line up with TRBD1. The length of the CDR3 is 14 residues. Germline values: CDR1 MGHDK, CDR2 SYGVNS. V shed 2 bases and J 10 bases; nucleotides not matched to a gene: 7.

Here the CDR3 reads CASSSGTGGDGYTF. CDR3 nucleotides: TGCGCCAGCAGCTCGGGGACAGGGGGCGATGGCTACACCTTC. The V and J genes are TRBV5-1 and TRBJ1-2, with 12 nucleotides matching TRBD1. With V trimmed by 3 bases and J by 6 bases, 3 bases remained unmatched. Germline assignment: CDR1 SGHRS and CDR2 YFSETQ. This CDR3 has 14 residues.

Details on this clonotype: At one end, the junction sequence differs from germline, possibly due to a read error. The CDR3 DNA reads as TGTGCCAGCAGTTACGGAGGCGGCTCCCACAATGAGCAGTTCTTC. Protein sequence: CASSYGGGSHNEQFF. The chain recombines TRBV6-5 with TRBJ2-1, with a possible D match to TRBD2 (5 bases). The CDR3 totals 15 residues. The germline CDR1 and CDR2 sequences are MNHEY and SVGAGI.

This clonotype was counted many times. The V call is TRBV10-3, the J call TRBJ2-7; possible D gene TRBD2, 6 bases. This CDR3 has 12 amino acids. Germline values: CDR1 ENHRY, CDR2 SYGVKD. V was clipped by 7 bases and J by 6 bases, with 13 bases between them. CDR3 region: CAITGQGGEQYF. CDR3 DNA sequence: TGTGCCATCACGGGTCAGGGAGGCGAGCAGTACTTC.

The gene calls are TRBV5-6 and TRBJ2-7; D tentatively fits TRBD1 or TRBD2 (5 bases each). CDR1 is SGHDT and CDR2 is YYEEEE in the germline V gene. This CDR3 spans 16 amino acids. Trimming cost V 1 base and J 3 bases, with 17 bases left between them. This CDR3 is CASSLYLSIGGYEQYF. CDR3 in DNA: TGTGCCAGCAGCTTGTACCTCTCCATTGGGGGCTACGAGCAGTACTTC.

This clonotype was observed at least ten times. The J gene is TRBJ1-4, the V gene TRBV3-1, with 7 positions matching TRBD1. V dropped 2 bases and J dropped 8; count of bases not matched to a gene: 11. Per the germline V gene, CDR1 is LGHDT and CDR2 is YNNKEL (reference sequence). The CDR3 runs 16 residues. CDR3 coding DNA: TGTGCCAGCAGCCAAAACACCGGGACAGAAGTCGAAAAACTGTTTTTT. This encodes CASSQNTGTEVEKLFF.

A few counts support this clonotype. CDR3 nucleotide sequence: TGTGCCAGCAGCTCCCTTAGGCAGAATAATGAAAAACTGTTTTTT. Its protein is CASSSLRQNNEKLFF. The V and J genes are TRBV5-6 and TRBJ1-4; D call uncertain. Germline loops: CDR1 SGHDT, CDR2 YYEEEE. With 3 bases removed from V and 4 bases from J, the gap between germline ends came to 13 bases. The CDR3 contains 15 residues.

This clonotype was picked up many times. The chain uses TRBV20-1 and TRBJ1-2, with TRBD1 as a possible D gene (6 bases). The CDR3 totals 12 residues. The V end lost 6 bases, the J end lost 8 bases, and 16 bases lay between the germline ends. CDR1 is DFQATT and CDR2 is SNEGSKA in the germline V gene (reference sequence). CDR3 DNA sequence: TGCAGTGCGGCTTCAGGGGAACAAGGCTACACCTTC. This gives the protein CSAASGEQGYTF.

This clonotype was seen at least ten times. The chain couples TRBV7-8 to TRBJ2-1, with D uncertain. Germline assignment: CDR1 SGHVS and CDR2 FQNEAQ. This CDR3 has 14 residues. Trimming took 6 bases from V and 4 from J, leaving 13 bases between them. The CDR3 is CASRAPGQYNEQFF. CDR3 DNA sequence: TGTGCCAGCAGGGCCCCCGGGCAGTACAATGAGCAGTTCTTC.